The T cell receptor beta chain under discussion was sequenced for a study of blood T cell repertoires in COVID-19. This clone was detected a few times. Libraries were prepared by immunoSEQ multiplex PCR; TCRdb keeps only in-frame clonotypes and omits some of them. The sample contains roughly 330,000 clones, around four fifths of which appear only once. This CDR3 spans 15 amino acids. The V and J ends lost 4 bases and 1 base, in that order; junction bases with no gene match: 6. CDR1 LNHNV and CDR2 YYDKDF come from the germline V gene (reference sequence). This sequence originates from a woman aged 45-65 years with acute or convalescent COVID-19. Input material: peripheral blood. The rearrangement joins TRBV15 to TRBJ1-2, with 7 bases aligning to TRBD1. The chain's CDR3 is CATSTPGQVNYGYTF. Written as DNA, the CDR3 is TGTGCCACCAGCACCCCAGGACAGGTTAACTATGGCTACACCTTC.